Listed below are T cell receptor beta chains from one sample, sequenced in a study of identical twins. TCRdb recomputed calls from the 5' RACE reads with MiXCR, one row per CDR3 protein. Counted here are hundreds of thousands of distinct CDR3 sequences, about 20% occurring once; the ten biggest clones make up around 12%. These records were also assigned to another study, of T cells expressing NK-cell markers.

Material for sequencing was PBMCs. The receptors here all came from a young woman in good health. The CDR3 runs from the conserved cysteine through the conserved F or W. The D gene is left open where the match is weak. Size is omitted from some rows. Given values are once, few, many or a class for expanded clones.

d_gene	v_gene	abundance	j_gene	CDR3nt	CDR3aa
-	TRBV29-1	many	TRBJ1-1	TGCAGCGGTTTAACTGGGATTTCCACTGAAGCTTTCTTT	CSGLTGISTEAFF
TRBD2	TRBV20-1	-	TRBJ2-3	TGCAGTGCTAGAATAGCTAGCGGGACGGCGGATACGCAGTATTTT	CSARIASGTADTQYF
TRBD1	TRBV20-1	-	TRBJ2-3	TGCAGTGCTACAGGACAGGGGGCCACAGATACGCAGTATTTT	CSATGQGATDTQYF
-	TRBV20-1	-	TRBJ2-3	TGCAGTGCTACGACCAGGGGAGATACGCAGTATTTT	CSATTRGDTQYF
-	TRBV28	many	TRBJ2-7	TGTGCCAGCAGTTTTGAGGTAGGGAGCTCCTACGAGCAGTACTTC	CASSFEVGSSYEQYF
-	TRBV20-1	few	TRBJ1-2	TGCAGTGCGGATAACGAGGGCAGGGCCTTCTCTTTC	CSADNEGRAFSF
-	TRBV29-1	-	TRBJ2-2	TGCAGCGTTGAAGTCCAGGGATTGGGGGAGCTGTTTTTT	CSVEVQGLGELFF
-	TRBV15	-	TRBJ1-1	TGTGCCACCAGCAGCTACACCAAGAACACTGAAGCTTTCTTT	CATSSYTKNTEAFF
-	TRBV18	-	TRBJ2-7	TGTGCCAGCTCACCCCACAGGGATACGGCCGAGCAGTACTTC	CASSPHRDTAEQYF
TRBD1	TRBV6-1	few	TRBJ1-1	TGTGCCAGCAGGAGATGGGGACAGGGAGGATCCGAAGCTTTCTTT	CASRRWGQGGSEAFF
-	TRBV7-9	-	TRBJ2-7	TGTGCCAGCAGCGCCAATCTAGGCGAGCAGTACTTC	CASSANLGEQYF
-	TRBV7-6	few	TRBJ2-5	TGTGCCAGCAGCTCTGTATACATGGGGCGGGAGACCCAGTACTTC	CASSSVYMGRETQYF
-	TRBV29-1	-	TRBJ2-1	TGCAGCGTGGACAAGCGGGTAAGCTCCTACAATGAGCAGTTCTTC	CSVDKRVSSYNEQFF
TRBD1	TRBV29-1	few	TRBJ1-2	TGCAGCGCTTTTACCCGGGACAGGGGCGACTATGGCTACACCTTC	CSAFTRDRGDYGYTF
TRBD2	TRBV12-3/TRBV12-4	-	TRBJ2-2	TGTGCCAGCACCCCGGGGGGTACCGGGGAGCTGTTTTTT	CASTPGGTGELFF
-	TRBV6-5	-	TRBJ2-2	TGTGCCAGCAGTTCGGGCGGGATCGGGGAGCTGTTTTTT	CASSSGGIGELFF
-	TRBV20-1	few	TRBJ2-3	TGCAGTGCTAGTCTCGCACTTGCAGATACGCAGTATTTT	CSASLALADTQYF
TRBD2	TRBV11-2	few	TRBJ2-7	TGTGCCAGCAGCTTCGGACTAGCGGCCTCCTACGAGCAGTACTTC	CASSFGLAASYEQYF
TRBD1	TRBV19	-	TRBJ1-1	TGTGCCAGTACCACAGGGGGCGACGCTTTCTTT	CASTTGGDAFF
TRBD1	TRBV24-1	few	TRBJ1-1	TGTGCCACCCGATCAGGGGGCAACACTGAAGCTTTCTTT	CATRSGGNTEAFF
-	TRBV20-1	many	TRBJ2-1	TGCAGTGCTAGAGATTTCCGGGGTAGCTCCTACAATGAGCAGTTCTTC	CSARDFRGSSYNEQFF
TRBD2	TRBV7-2	-	TRBJ2-7	TGTGCCAGCAGCTTATACCGGGAGGGTTACGAGCAGTACTTC	CASSLYREGYEQYF
TRBD2	TRBV29-1	few	TRBJ2-3	TGCAGCGCCCGACTAGCGGGGGGCCGCACAGATACGCAGTATTTT	CSARLAGGRTDTQYF
TRBD1	TRBV5-8	-	TRBJ1-5	TGTGCCAGCTCGTGGGACAGGGTAAGGGGTCAGCCCCAGCATTTT	CASSWDRVRGQPQHF
-	TRBV29-1	-	TRBJ2-1	TGCAGCGTTCGGTTCAGCTCCTACAATGAGCAGTTCTTC	CSVRFSSYNEQFF
-	TRBV20-1	-	TRBJ2-5	TGCAGTGCTTACGGACAGAACCAAGAGACCCAGTACTTC	CSAYGQNQETQYF
-	TRBV11-2	-	TRBJ2-1	TGTGCCAGCAGCCTAAGGCGGGTAATGAGCTCCTACAATGAGCAGTTCTTC	CASSLRRVMSSYNEQFF
-	TRBV7-8	-	TRBJ2-2	TGTGCCAGCAGCCCTAGAGCTAGCGAGGCCGGGGAGCTGTTTTTT	CASSPRASEAGELFF
-	TRBV7-2	-	TRBJ2-7	TGTGCCAGCAGCTTAGGGGTCAGGCCATACGAGCAGTACTTC	CASSLGVRPYEQYF
-	TRBV20-1	-	TRBJ2-1	TGCAGTGCCGGTAGGGACTTGAATCTGCATGAGCAGTTCTTC	CSAGRDLNLHEQFF
TRBD1	TRBV18	-	TRBJ2-7	TGTGCCAGCTCACCTCCCTCACTCCCGGGACAGATATTC	CASSPPSLPGQIF
-	TRBV25-1	few	TRBJ2-1	TGTGCCAGCAGTGGAACAGGGAACAATGAGCAGTTCTTC	CASSGTGNNEQFF
TRBD1	TRBV6-2/TRBV6-3	-	TRBJ2-2	TGTGCCAGCAGTCGAGACAGGGTTATCCCCGGGGAGCTGTTTTTT	CASSRDRVIPGELFF
-	TRBV11-3	-	TRBJ2-1	TGTGCCAGCAGCTTTCAAGCGGCCGAGCAGTTCTTC	CASSFQAAEQFF
-	TRBV9	-	TRBJ2-1	TGTGCCAGCAGCGTAGAAGGAGGGGGCGCTTACAATGAGCAGTTCTTC	CASSVEGGGAYNEQFF
TRBD2	TRBV4-1	-	TRBJ2-7	TGCGCCAGCAGCCAAGAGGTGCGGGAGTGGCGCGAGCAGTACTTC	CASSQEVREWREQYF
-	TRBV20-1	-	TRBJ1-1	TGCAGTGCTGCCAGCGGGGCTGAAGCTTTCTTT	CSAASGAEAFF
-	TRBV12-3/TRBV12-4	-	TRBJ1-5	TGTGCCAGCAGTTTGGTTCAAGAGCAGCCCCAGCATTTT	CASSLVQEQPQHF
TRBD2	TRBV18	few	TRBJ2-7	TGTGCCAGCTCACCTGCGGCGGGAGGGCCGTACGAGCAGTACTTC	CASSPAAGGPYEQYF
TRBD2	TRBV7-2	few	TRBJ2-1	TGTGCCAGCAGCTTAGCCCCGGGACTAGCGGTGAGCTACAATGAGCAGTTCTTC	CASSLAPGLAVSYNEQFF